These 20 T cell receptor beta chains were sequenced from one sample in a study of T cells after posttransplantation cyclophosphamide. Assay used: immunoSEQ multiplex PCR; TCRdb lists only in-frame clones, some missing. The sample lists 20,000 to 30,000 clones, none appearing once, the ten largest making up under 5%. Sequencing used PBMCs. These receptors originate from a woman in her forties or fifties in good health, CMV-negative, and a related stem cell transplant donor.

This clone was observed many times. The chain is built from TRBV28 and TRBJ1-2; D possibly corresponds to TRBD1 (6 bases). The V and J ends lost 5 bases and 4 bases respectively, with 14 bases between them. Germline V CDR1 and CDR2: MDHEN, SYDVKM. This CDR3 is 14 amino acids long. The CDR3 region is CASSTPRGAYGYTF. As DNA, the CDR3 is TGTGCCAGCAGTACCCCCCGGGGGGCCTATGGCTACACCTTC.

This clone was observed many times. This chain connects TRBV18 to TRBJ1-1; 10 nucleotides align to TRBD1. Germline lookup yields CDR1 KGHSH and CDR2 LQKENI. Trimming at V came to 2 bases and at J to 5 bases, leaving 8 bases not matched to a gene. The CDR3 is 16 amino acids. CDR3 sequence: CASSPGDRGLETEAFF. DNA for the CDR3: TGTGCCAGCTCACCAGGGGACAGGGGTTTGGAGACTGAAGCTTTCTTT. The full variable domain, its missing parts supplied by reference TRBV18 and TRBJ1-1, is NAGVMQNPRHLVRRRGQEARLRCSPMKGHSHVYWYRQLPEEGLKFMVYLQKENIIDESGMPKERFSAEFPKEGPSILRIQQVVRGDSAAYFCASSPGDRGLETEAFFGQGTRLTVV.

This clone was recorded at least ten times. The chain links TRBV5-1 to TRBJ2-7; D is ambiguous. CDR3 length: 14 residues. V dropped 0 bases and J dropped 3 bases, with 10 bases sitting between them. CDR1 SGHRS and CDR2 YFSETQ come from the germline V gene. The CDR3 DNA sequence: TGCGCCAGCAGCTTGGCCCTCAGTCTCTACGAGCAGTACTTC. This translates into CASSLALSLYEQYF.

This clone was picked up many times. The rearrangement links TRBV4-3 to TRBJ1-1; maybe TRBD1 (5 bases). Per germline, CDR1 LGHNA and CDR2 YSLEER. V was cut by 1 base and J by 1 base, with 7 bases left in between. This CDR3 contains 14 residues. CDR3 DNA sequence: TGCGCCAGCAGCCAAGTCAGGGAGAACACTGAAGCTTTCTTT. Protein sequence: CASSQVRENTEAFF.

In this sample, this clone turned up many times. The J gene is TRBJ2-3, the V gene TRBV27; possible D gene TRBD1, 5 bases. Germline lookup yields CDR1 MNHEY and CDR2 SMNVEV (reference sequence). This CDR3 has 13 amino acids. V was clipped by 6 bases and J by 0 bases, with 7 bases between them. The CDR3 loop is CASRGLSTDTQYF. In DNA form, the CDR3 reads TGTGCCAGCAGGGGGCTAAGCACAGATACGCAGTATTTT.

This clone was seen ten or more times. Different DNA sequences within this sample yield the same CDR3. The chain uses TRBV6-1 and TRBJ2-3, with 10 positions matching TRBD2. Germline CDR1 reads MNHNS; CDR2 reads SASEGT. This CDR3 has 16 amino acids. V gave up 4 bases and J gave up 4 bases; unmatched junction bases: 8. In DNA, the CDR3 is TGTGCCAGCAGTGCCGGGACTAGCGATGGGGCAGATACGCAGTATTTT. Translated, it gives CASSAGTSDGADTQYF.

This clone was seen at least ten times. V is TRBV28 and J is TRBJ2-3; a weak D match, TRBD1 (6 bases). This CDR3 is 15 amino acids long. V lost 5 bases and J 4 bases, leaving 16 bases between the germline ends. Germline V gene lookup returns CDR1 MDHEN and CDR2 SYDVKM. CDR3 amino acids: CASSPPLQGSDTQYF. In nucleotides, the CDR3 is TGTGCCAGCAGTCCCCCATTACAGGGTTCAGATACGCAGTATTTT.

In its sample, this clone was seen many times. This chain links TRBV14 with TRBJ2-6; D possibly corresponds to TRBD2 (6 bases). This CDR3 has 18 amino acids. The germline gives CDR1 SGHDN, CDR2 FVKESK. Trimming removed 1 base from V and 2 bases from J, with 15 bases in between. The CDR3 spells CASSQAWGVGPGANVLTF. CDR3 DNA sequence: TGTGCCAGCAGCCAAGCCTGGGGGGTAGGGCCTGGGGCCAACGTCCTGACTTTC.

This clone has ten or more counts. The rearrangement uses TRBV13 and TRBJ1-6, with a weak D call TRBD1 (6 bases). The CDR3 is 16 amino acids. Trimming removed 0 bases from V and 8 bases from J, with 14 bases in between. Germline V gene sequence: CDR1 PRHDT, CDR2 FYEKMQ (reference sequence). The CDR3 bases are TGTGCCAGCAGCTTAGGTTCGGACAGCTCTTATTCACCCCTCCACTTT. This gives the protein CASSLGSDSSYSPLHF.

This clone has a count of ten or more. This chain joins TRBV6-1 and TRBJ1-2; D possibly corresponds to TRBD1 (5 bases). Germline V lookup: CDR1 MNHNS, CDR2 SASEGT. V was cut by 6 bases and J by 8 bases, with 16 bases left in between. The CDR3 loop spans 13 amino acids. In DNA form, the CDR3 reads TGTGCCAGCAGGACAGAGTCTTTAGGAGGCTACACCTTC. Residues: CASRTESLGGYTF.

Many counts were recorded for this clone. V is TRBV15 and J is TRBJ1-2; TRBD1 matches at 7 bases. CDR1 is LNHNV, CDR2 YYDKDF, per germline (reference sequence). This CDR3 has 14 amino acids. Trimming took 2 bases from V and 2 from J; bases not matched to a gene: 2. The CDR3 loop is CATSRSTGNYGYTF. The CDR3 DNA reads TGTGCCACCAGCAGATCGACAGGGAACTATGGCTACACCTTC.

This clone was seen ten or more times. The chain uses TRBV28 and TRBJ1-2; D gene unclear. Germline V gene data show CDR1 as MDHEN and CDR2 as SYDVKM. The CDR3 has 15 amino acids. Trimming stripped 5 bases from V and 2 bases from J, with 15 bases between. The CDR3 sequence is CASSAGLMTNYGYTF. The CDR3 DNA follows: TGTGCCAGCAGTGCCGGACTAATGACGAACTATGGCTACACCTTC.

This clone turned up a few times. Germline is not matched at one junction end, which may reflect a read error. The genes are TRBV7-6 and TRBJ2-5; TRBD1 aligns across 9 bases. CDR3 length: 15 residues. Germline loops: CDR1 SGHVS, CDR2 FNYEAQ. The chain's CDR3 is CASGLGQGRQETQYF. The CDR3 DNA is TGTGCCAGCGGCTTAGGACAGGGGCGACAAGAGACCCAGTACTTC.

This clone was observed many times. In DNA form, the CDR3 reads TGTGCCAGCAGCGTAGCGGGAGCCCGCGGCTATGGCTACACCTTC. This gives the protein CASSVAGARGYGYTF. The rearrangement joins TRBV9 to TRBJ1-2, with D hard to call. The V end lost 0 bases, the J end lost 4 bases, and 13 bases lay between the germline ends. Per the germline V gene, CDR1 is SGDLS and CDR2 is YYNGEE. The length of the CDR3 is 15 residues. The full variable domain, completed using reference TRBV9 and TRBJ1-2, is DSGVTQTPKHLITATGQRVTLRCSPRSGDLSVYWYQQSLDQGLQFLIQYYNGEERAKGNILERFSAQQFPDLHSELNLSSLELGDSALYFCASSVAGARGYGYTFGSGTRLTVV.

This clone was picked up many times. The chain couples TRBV4-2 to TRBJ2-3, with TRBD2 identical over 9 bases. The CDR3 length is 15 residues. V shed 3 bases and J 1 base; nucleotides not matched to a gene: 2. Germline values: CDR1 LGHNA, CDR2 YNFKEQ. The CDR3 sequence is CASSHSSGGTDTQYF. The CDR3 DNA is TGTGCCAGCAGCCACTCTAGCGGGGGCACAGATACGCAGTATTTT.

This clone was recorded at least ten times. This sequence joins TRBV7-9 and TRBJ1-2; perhaps TRBD1 as D (5 bases). Trimming pared 0 bases from V and 6 bases from J, leaving 17 bases between. This CDR3 has 16 amino acids. The germline CDR1 and CDR2 sequences are SEHNR and FQNEAQ (reference sequence). The CDR3 region is CASSLATSQDRNGYTF. CDR3 DNA sequence: TGTGCCAGCAGCTTAGCTACATCACAGGACCGGAATGGCTACACCTTC.

This clone came up many times. The chain is built from TRBV28 and TRBJ1-5, with 7 positions matching TRBD1. Trimming took 5 bases from V and 2 from J; bases not matched to a gene: 3. The CDR3 length is 14 residues. Germline V gives CDR1 MDHEN, CDR2 SYDVKM. The CDR3 nucleotides are TGTGCCAGCAGTCCTGACAGGGGCAATCAGCCCCAGCATTTT. This translates into CASSPDRGNQPQHF.

This clone has a count of ten or more. J is TRBJ2-7 and V is TRBV5-1; no definite D call. Trimming cost V 5 bases and J 1 base, with 7 bases left between them. The CDR3 length is 12 residues. Germline lookup yields CDR1 SGHRS and CDR2 YFSETQ. This CDR3 is CASRSYSYEQYF. CDR3 bases: TGCGCCAGCAGAAGCTATTCCTACGAGCAGTACTTC.

This clone has ten or more counts. The chain employs TRBV7-2 and TRBJ2-5, with D tentatively TRBD2 (6 bases). The germline CDR1 and CDR2 sequences are SGHTA and FQGNSA. Trimming removed 4 bases from V and 4 bases from J, with 16 bases in between. There are 15 residues in the CDR3. The CDR3 loop reads CASSSAGGNLETQYF. For the CDR3, the DNA is TGTGCCAGCAGCTCCGCTGGCGGGAATCTAGAGACCCAGTACTTC.

This clone was counted at least ten times. This CDR3 reads CASSLALQEGVQPQHF. CDR3 DNA: TGTGCCAGCAGCTTAGCCCTCCAGGAAGGGGTTCAGCCCCAGCATTTT. The rearrangement joins TRBV7-9 to TRBJ1-5; the D gene is possibly TRBD1 (5 bases). V lost 0 bases to trimming and J lost 6 bases, with 15 bases between them. There are 16 residues in the CDR3. The germline CDR1 and CDR2 sequences are SEHNR and FQNEAQ (reference sequence).